The 16 T cell receptor beta chains given below trace back to one sample, sequenced in a study of T cells in Graves' hyperthyroidism and ophthalmopathy. What was amplified from RNA transcripts were TCR beta CDR3 regions. HTBI primers were employed in a first-round RT-PCR of the TCR CDR3. Using its own MiXCR run on the multiplex PCR reads, TCRdb lists one record per CDR3 protein. The sample includes around 690,000 distinct CDR3 sequences, about 18% of them seen just once. Sequences were obtained from blood. These receptors were collected from a man aged 50 to 59 with Graves' hyperthyroidism.

The chain joins TRBV5-1 to TRBJ2-7; D is uncertain. This CDR3 region has 15 residues. Germline V gene lookup returns CDR1 SGHRS and CDR2 YFSETQ. Trimming took 5 bases from V and 0 from J, leaving 15 bases between them. DNA of the CDR3: TGCGCCAGCAGTTCCGACGGTTTATTCTCCTACGAGCAGTACTTC. Encoded protein: CASSSDGLFSYEQYF.

This clonotype was detected ten times or more. The junction and the germline gene differ at one end; a read error may be behind it. The V gene is TRBV28, the J gene TRBJ1-2; D might be TRBD1 (5 bases). The CDR3 length is 12 residues. Germline loops: CDR1 MDHEN, CDR2 SYDVKM. The CDR3 coding sequence is TGTGTCAGCGGGGGGAGTGCAAATGGCTACACCTTC. Translating gives CVSGGSANGYTF.

V and J are TRBV7-9 and TRBJ2-2, with TRBD1 matching 9 bases. Trimming cost V 4 bases and J 4 bases; bases outside gene matches: 7. CDR3 length: 16 residues. Germline loops: CDR1 SEHNR, CDR2 FQNEAQ (reference sequence). CDR3 coding DNA: TGTGCCAGCAGCTCCGGGACAGGGCTAAGCACCGGGGAGCTGTTTTTT. Translation gives CASSSGTGLSTGELFF.

V usage is TRBV11-3 and J usage is TRBJ2-1, with TRBD2 identical over 10 bases. J lost 11 bases, V lost 5 bases, and 15 bases had no gene match. CDR1 and CDR2 from the germline V gene are SGHNT and YENEEA. The CDR3 has 16 amino acids. Here the CDR3 DNA reads TGTGCCAGCAGCCTTCGTAGCGGGAGGTTTTTGATGAAGCAGTTCTTC. Translating gives CASSLRSGRFLMKQFF.

This clonotype was detected only a few times. This rearrangement joins TRBV6-1 to TRBJ2-7; D perhaps matches TRBD2 (5 bases). Germline V lookup: CDR1 MNHNS, CDR2 SASEGT. Trimming took off 5 bases at V and 4 bases at J, with 18 bases between the two ends. The CDR3 is made up of 15 amino acids. CDR3 protein: CASSSIGLAGYEQYF. The CDR3 coding sequence is TGTGCCAGCAGTAGTATTGGGCTAGCAGGATACGAGCAGTACTTC.

The chain joins TRBV6-2 or TRBV6-3 to TRBJ2-1; 8 bases line up with TRBD2. The germline gives CDR1 MNHEY, CDR2 SVGEGT. The V gene end was trimmed by 4 bases and the J gene end by 4 bases; junction bases not matched to a gene: 9. The CDR3 covers 16 residues. The CDR3 here is CASSSGGAKYYNEQFF. The CDR3 DNA reads TGTGCCAGCAGTTCCGGGGGGGCAAAATATTACAATGAGCAGTTCTTC.

This clonotype was seen at least ten times. The CDR3 DNA is TGTGCCAGCAGTGTACCCGGGCGGACCCAAGAGACCCAGTACTTC. This sequence encodes CASSVPGRTQETQYF. The chain uses TRBV28 and TRBJ2-5; D uncertain. Germline assignment: CDR1 MDHEN and CDR2 SYDVKM. CDR3 size: 15 residues. V was trimmed by 5 bases and J by 1 base, leaving 14 bases between them.

This clonotype was seen a few times. The rearrangement links TRBV7-6 to TRBJ1-4, with 9 nucleotides matching TRBD1. CDR1 is SGHVS and CDR2 is FNYEAQ in the germline V gene. The CDR3 runs 15 residues. The V and J ends lost 5 bases and 8 bases, in that order; junction bases with no gene match: 9. CDR3 region: CASSASGTGKEKLFF. The CDR3 bases are TGTGCCAGCAGCGCCTCCGGGACAGGGAAAGAAAAACTGTTTTTT.

A few counts support this clonotype. This chain connects TRBV20-1 to TRBJ2-7, with 8 nucleotides matching TRBD1. Trimming took 4 bases from V and 6 from J; bases not matched to a gene: 5. In germline, CDR1 is DFQATT, CDR2 SNEGSKA (reference sequence). CDR3 length: 12 amino acids. This CDR3 is CSATSTGAEQYF. The DNA of the CDR3 is TGCAGTGCTACCTCGACAGGGGCCGAGCAGTACTTC.

This rearrangement joins TRBV5-5 to TRBJ2-2; D gene ambiguous. Trimming took 1 base from V and 0 from J, leaving 10 bases between them. Germline lookup yields CDR1 SGHKS and CDR2 YYEKEE (reference sequence). This CDR3 contains 16 residues. The CDR3 loop reads CASSLSGPPNTGELFF. Here the CDR3 DNA reads TGTGCCAGCAGCTTGAGTGGGCCCCCGAACACCGGGGAGCTGTTTTTT. The whole variable domain, filled in from reference TRBV5-5 and TRBJ2-2, reads DAGVTQSPTHLIKTRGQQVTLRCSPISGHKSVSWYQQVLGQGPQFIFQYYEKEERGRGNFPDRFSARQFPNYSSELNVNALLLGDSALYLCASSLSGPPNTGELFFGEGSRLTVL.

This clonotype was detected ten times or more. This rearrangement joins TRBV11-2 to TRBJ2-1, with D uncertain. The V end was cut by 5 bases, the J end by 5 bases, with 10 bases between. This CDR3 is built from 13 residues. Germline V gives CDR1 SGHAT, CDR2 FQNNGV. Written as DNA, the CDR3 is TGTGCCAGCAGCCAGATTATTAACAATGAGCAGTTCTTC. Translating gives CASSQIINNEQFF. The variable domain in full, completed from reference TRBV11-2 and TRBJ2-1, reads EAGVAQSPRYKIIEKRQSVAFWCNPISGHATLYWYQQILGQGPKLLIQFQNNGVVDDSQLPKDRFSAERLKGVDSTLKIQPAKLEDSAVYLCASSQIINNEQFFGPGTRLTVL.

The rearrangement links TRBV28 to TRBJ1-5; no definite D call. With 7 bases removed from V and 2 bases from J, the gap between germline ends came to 9 bases. The germline V gene has CDR1 MDHEN and CDR2 SYDVKM. CDR3 size: 13 residues. DNA of the CDR3: TGTGCCAGCACATCCCGGGGCAATCAGCCCCAGCATTTT. Translation: CASTSRGNQPQHF.

In its sample, this clonotype was seen a few times. V is TRBV14 and J is TRBJ2-3, with D maybe TRBD2 (6 bases). Trimming pared 2 bases from V and 4 bases from J, leaving 16 bases between. The CDR3 is 16 residues long. Germline assignment: CDR1 SGHDN and CDR2 FVKESK. The CDR3 DNA reads as TGTGCCAGCAGCCAATACCGACTAGTTGAAGCAGATACGCAGTATTTT. This gives the protein CASSQYRLVEADTQYF.

This clonotype was seen repeatedly, ten times or more. This chain uses TRBV18 with TRBJ2-7, with 8 bases lining up with TRBD1. Germline trimming cut 0 bases from V and 2 bases from J; bases unmatched to any gene: 6. In germline, CDR1 is KGHSH, CDR2 LQKENI. The CDR3 runs 16 residues. The CDR3 sequence: CASSPPGTGGTYEQYF. The CDR3 bases are TGTGCCAGCTCACCACCGGGTACAGGGGGTACCTACGAGCAGTACTTC.

This clonotype was detected ten times or more. The chain has TRBV7-2 and TRBJ2-3, with a possible D match to TRBD2 (5 bases). The CDR3 runs to 13 residues. The V gene's germline CDR1 is SGHTA and CDR2 FQGNSA. V lost 3 bases to trimming and J lost 5 bases, with 9 bases between them. This CDR3 is CASSFGGKDTQYF. The CDR3, as DNA: TGTGCCAGCAGCTTTGGAGGCAAAGATACGCAGTATTTT.

This clonotype was recorded many times. The chain recombines TRBV12-3 or TRBV12-4 with TRBJ2-3, with D perhaps matching TRBD2 (6 bases). The CDR3 totals 16 residues. The ends were cut back, 4 bases at V and 2 bases at J, with 16 bases in the middle. CDR3 in amino acids: CASSSQAGSLTDTQYF. The CDR3, as DNA: TGTGCCAGCAGTTCCCAGGCCGGGAGCCTCACAGATACGCAGTATTTT.